A single sample is the source of the 16 T cell receptor beta chains below, sequenced in a study of T-cell memory formation after mild COVID-19. TCRdb re-analysed the 5' RACE reads in MiXCR, keeping a single row per CDR3 protein. The profile shows approximately 480,000 distinct CDR3 sequences, 15% to 20% of them singletons. The source material was PBMCs or a T cell subset sorted from them (not recorded which). The source is an adult woman who had mild COVID-19 (a few samples of this study predate the infection). Cell type and time point are not known.

This clonotype has more than one count but fewer than ten. The chain has TRBV7-2 and TRBJ2-1; D is undetermined. This CDR3 has 15 residues. The germline V gene has CDR1 SGHTA and CDR2 FQGNSA. Trimming removed 0 bases at V and 9 bases at J, with 15 bases between. The CDR3, as DNA: TGTGCCAGCAGCTTAGCGACCACACCCTGGGGTGAGCAGTTCTTC. It codes for CASSLATTPWGEQFF.

This clonotype was recorded many times. The chain links TRBV12-3 or TRBV12-4 to TRBJ2-7, with 8 bases identical to TRBD1. The CDR3 covers 14 residues. V trimming: 1 base; J trimming: 6 bases; junction bases outside the gene matches: 5. The CDR3 nucleotides are TGTGCCAGCAGTTTAGGCAGGGGGCTCGTCGAGCAGTACTTC. It translates to CASSLGRGLVEQYF.

The chain is built from TRBV7-8 and TRBJ2-2; weak D call: TRBD1 (6 bases). The CDR3 runs to 16 residues. CDR1 is SGHVS, CDR2 FQNEAQ, per germline. Trimming removed 5 bases at V and 0 bases at J, with 13 bases between. The CDR3 sequence is CASSADRTSNTGELFF. CDR3 bases: TGTGCCAGCAGCGCAGACAGGACTTCGAACACCGGGGAGCTGTTTTTT.

The rearrangement uses TRBV27 and TRBJ2-1, with 11 bases aligning to TRBD2. The CDR3 is 15 amino acids. Germline V gene lookup returns CDR1 MNHEY and CDR2 SMNVEV (reference sequence). The V and J ends lost 5 bases and 7 bases, in that order; junction bases with no gene match: 7. The CDR3 sequence: CASSPLAGGINEQFF. The CDR3 bases are TGTGCCAGCAGTCCCTTAGCGGGAGGGATTAATGAGCAGTTCTTC.

This clonotype has a handful of counts. The chain couples TRBV29-1 to TRBJ2-1; D perhaps matches TRBD2 (5 bases). Trimming removed 6 bases from V and 9 bases from J, with 15 bases in between. This CDR3 is built from 12 residues. The germline gives CDR1 SQVTM, CDR2 ANQGSEA. The CDR3 protein is CSVLWTFREQFF. The DNA for the CDR3 is TGCAGCGTCCTATGGACTTTCCGTGAGCAGTTCTTC.

The chain carries TRBV29-1 and TRBJ2-3; D call uncertain. Per germline, CDR1 SQVTM and CDR2 ANQGSEA. V shed 3 bases and J shed 2 bases, with 6 bases lying between them. The CDR3 spans 12 residues. The CDR3 protein is CSVDGDTDTQYF. CDR3 DNA sequence: TGCAGCGTTGATGGAGACACAGATACGCAGTATTTT.

This sequence joins TRBV12-3 or TRBV12-4 and TRBJ2-6, with a weak D call TRBD2 (6 bases). Trimming took off 7 bases at V and 4 bases at J, with 8 bases between the two ends. The CDR3 sequence is 13 residues long. CDR3 residues: CASTLAGANVLTF. DNA for the CDR3: TGTGCCAGCACCCTAGCGGGGGCCAACGTCCTGACTTTC.

This clonotype was detected a few times. The DNA of the CDR3 is TGTGCCAGCAGCCGCCCCGGCGGGGCCGGAAACACCATATATTTT. Protein product: CASSRPGGAGNTIYF. The gene calls are TRBV11-2 and TRBJ1-3; a possible D gene is TRBD1 (5 bases). This CDR3 comprises 15 residues. The ends were cut back, 5 bases at V and 4 bases at J, with 15 bases in the middle. The V gene's germline CDR1 is SGHAT and CDR2 FQNNGV. The full variable domain, its missing parts supplied by reference TRBV11-2 and TRBJ1-3, is EAGVAQSPRYKIIEKRQSVAFWCNPISGHATLYWYQQILGQGPKLLIQFQNNGVVDDSQLPKDRFSAERLKGVDSTLKIQPAKLEDSAVYLCASSRPGGAGNTIYFGEGSWLTVV.

This clonotype was seen more than once but under ten times. The gene calls are TRBV4-1 and TRBJ2-5, with 8 bases fitting TRBD1. V shed 0 bases, J shed 5 bases, and the junction held 8 bases outside the gene matches. CDR1 MGHRA and CDR2 YSYEKL come from the germline V gene. There are 16 residues in the CDR3. The CDR3 here is CASSQDGRTGRETQYF. In nucleotides, the CDR3 is TGCGCCAGCAGCCAAGATGGGCGGACAGGGCGTGAGACCCAGTACTTC.

The sample holds a few counts of this clonotype. The chain has TRBV18 and TRBJ1-4, with D uncertain. CDR1 KGHSH and CDR2 LQKENI come from the germline V gene. Trimming shortened V by 2 bases and J by 0 bases, and 10 bases separated the two germline ends. The CDR3 is 16 residues long. The CDR3 sequence is CASSPGPLATNEKLFF. CDR3 DNA sequence: TGTGCCAGCTCACCAGGCCCGCTTGCAACTAATGAAAAACTGTTTTTT.

A remark on this clonotype: The germline gene is not matched at one end of the junction; a read error may be the cause. CDR3 nucleotide sequence: TGTTCCAGCAGTTTATCGGCAGGGGTCTACGGTGAGCAGTTCTTC. Its translation is CSSSLSAGVYGEQFF. V is TRBV27 and J is TRBJ2-1; tentatively, D is TRBD1 (6 bases). Germline assignment: CDR1 MNHEY and CDR2 SMNVEV (reference sequence). The CDR3 has 15 amino acids.

This clonotype has only a few counts. CDR3 bases: TGTGCCAGCAGTCCCGGGACAGGGCGAGCAGCTTTCTTT. Its translation is CASSPGTGRAAFF. The gene calls are TRBV28 and TRBJ1-1, with TRBD1 identical over 9 bases. This CDR3 contains 13 residues. Germline V gives CDR1 MDHEN, CDR2 SYDVKM. With 5 bases clipped from V and 10 bases from J, the junction kept 8 bases outside the gene matches. Complete variable domain (other parts from reference TRBV28 and TRBJ1-1): DVKVTQSSRYLVKRTGEKVFLECVQDMDHENMFWYRQDPGLGLRLIYFSYDVKMKEKGDIPEGYSVSREKKERFSLILESASTNQTSMYLCASSPGTGRAAFFGQGTRLTVV.

J is TRBJ1-1 and V is TRBV7-2, with unresolved D. Per germline, CDR1 SGHTA and CDR2 FQGNSA. CDR3 length equals 11 residues. V lost 2 bases to trimming and J lost 8 bases, with 6 bases between them. The CDR3 loop is CASSLRFEAFF. The DNA for the CDR3 is TGTGCCAGCAGCTTACGGTTCGAAGCTTTCTTT.

The sample holds a few counts of this clonotype. The chain employs TRBV12-3 or TRBV12-4 and TRBJ2-3; D is perhaps TRBD1 (6 bases). The ends were cut back, 6 bases at V and 2 bases at J, with 15 bases in the middle. There are 15 residues in the CDR3. CDR3 DNA sequence: TGTGCCAGCAGCGATCTGGACAGCTCCACAGATACGCAGTATTTT. It yields the protein CASSDLDSSTDTQYF.

The chain has TRBV5-1 and TRBJ2-2, with D uncertain. V was shortened by 0 bases and J by 5 bases, with 20 bases between the two germline ends. CDR1 and CDR2 from the germline V gene are SGHRS and YFSETQ. The CDR3 is 18 residues long. The CDR3 nucleotides read TGCGCCAGCAGCTTGGGCGTCGCCAACAACCACATAACCGGGGAGCTGTTTTTT. Its protein is CASSLGVANNHITGELFF.

The genes are TRBV11-2 and TRBJ1-1; D possibly corresponds to TRBD1 (5 bases). Germline V gene sequence: CDR1 SGHAT, CDR2 FQNNGV. The CDR3 has 12 amino acids. The V end was cut by 8 bases, the J end by 2 bases, with 9 bases between. The CDR3: CASLGLNTEAFF. The CDR3 DNA is TGTGCCAGCTTGGGGCTAAACACTGAAGCTTTCTTT.